The rows below give T cell receptor beta chains drawn from one sample of a study of a mutant IDH1 vaccine in newly diagnosed glioma. These receptors' antigens are unknown. This table comes from immunoSEQ multiplex PCR, and its TCRdb copy is limited to in-frame clones, with some not included. The sample lists about 56,000 clones; roughly nine tenths were seen once. This sample comprised PBMCs, obtained from a glioma patient whose treatment included an IDH1 peptide vaccine. The receptors stem from a man aged 35-49 years with glioma. CDR3s include the opening cysteine and the closing phenylalanine or tryptophan. Fields, in order: J gene, V gene, D gene, CDR3 protein. D genes are given only for firm matches.

>TRBJ1-2|TRBV7-9|.
CASSFDGGLTHFYGYTF
>TRBJ2-3|TRBV18|TRBD2
CASSPGTSGDTQYF
>TRBJ2-1|TRBV10-1|TRBD2
CASSVGTSSYNEQFF
>TRBJ2-5|TRBV5-4|.
CASSSAGVQETQYF
>TRBJ2-2|TRBV5-1|TRBD1
CASSPDRMNTGELFF
>TRBJ1-1|TRBV6-1|.
CASSERGNTEAFF
>TRBJ2-7|TRBV19|TRBD2
CASSITSGHSYEQYF
>TRBJ2-3|TRBV19|.
CASSILASLDTQYF
>TRBJ2-1|TRBV5-1|.
CASRGQADYNEQFF
>TRBJ2-6|TRBV28|.
CASSRTPSGANVLTF
>TRBJ2-3|TRBV25-1|.
CASSEWRSSTDTQYF
>TRBJ1-2|TRBV6-6|.
CAVQATNYGYTF
>TRBJ2-5|TRBV9|.
CASSARGRQETQYF
>TRBJ2-5|TRBV7-2|TRBD1
CASRTGGSKETQYF
>TRBJ1-5|TRBV29-1|.
CSVEWGRNQPQHF
>TRBJ2-5|TRBV9|.
CASSVGGAGQETQYF
>TRBJ1-4|TRBV28|.
CASSSGAREKLFF
>TRBJ2-7|TRBV5-1|.
CASLEGPFSYEQYF
>TRBJ2-7|TRBV6-1|.
CASSQVNEQYF
>TRBJ2-7|TRBV5-8|.
CASSLGAGDSYEQYF
>TRBJ1-2|TRBV6-5|.
CASSSDWGYTF
>TRBJ1-1|TRBV19|TRBD1
CASTPRTGPTEAFF
>TRBJ2-7|TRBV7-6|.
CASSLAQTYEQYF
>TRBJ1-4|TRBV6-5|.
CASSYSRAPMVEKLFF
>TRBJ1-3|TRBV25-1|.
CASSSGNTIYF
>TRBJ2-3|TRBV14|.
CASSQIPDPSTDTQYF